This T cell receptor (beta chain) was recovered during a study of control samples from healthy donors and cancer patients. This clone was counted a few times. Produced via immunoSEQ multiplex PCR; TCRdb's table is partial and in-frame only. In the table there are 25,000 to 35,000 clones, 91% of which are singletons. Trimming took off 3 bases at V and 4 bases at J, with 15 bases between the two ends. This CDR3 has 16 amino acids. CDR1 and CDR2 (germline): KGHSH, LQKENI. Sequencing input: PBMCs. V usage is TRBV18 and J usage is TRBJ1-4, with D possibly TRBD1 on 5 matching bases. The source is a man between 45 and 60 years old with lung cancer. The CDR3 region is CASSPNTGDNNEKLFF. The CDR3 DNA reads as TGTGCCAGCTCACCCAACACAGGAGATAATAATGAAAAACTGTTTTTT.